A selection of T cell receptor beta chains follows, all from one sample in a study of monozygotic twins with inflammatory bowel disease. From the 5' RACE reads, TCRdb lists one entry per CDR3 protein and no DNA. This sample's table has hundreds of thousands of distinct CDR3 sequences. The sequenced sample was blood. Source of these receptors: a human donor with ulcerative colitis or Crohn's disease, or a healthy co-twin of an affected twin (not recorded which). Both conserved end residues are part of each CDR3. The order of the fields is J gene, V gene, CDR3 length, CDR3 protein.

J: TRBJ1-2
V: TRBV24-1
length: 13
CDR3: CATSDRTGEGYTF

J: TRBJ2-7
V: TRBV5-6
length: 14
CDR3: CASNLGRGPYEQYF

J: TRBJ2-3
V: TRBV4-2
length: 19
CDR3: CASSQVGKLAGGFTDTQYF

J: TRBJ2-2
V: TRBV14
length: 14
CDR3: CASSQFRNTGELFF

J: TRBJ2-7
V: TRBV20-1
length: 11
CDR3: CSAEREREQYF

J: TRBJ2-5
V: TRBV20-1
length: 15
CDR3: CSANRAGGNQETQYF

J: TRBJ1-3
V: TRBV12-3/TRBV12-4
length: 12
CDR3: CATRSPGNTIYF

J: TRBJ1-5
V: TRBV27
length: 13
CDR3: CAVRQTLSQPQHF

J: TRBJ1-1
V: TRBV6-2/TRBV6-3
length: 13
CDR3: CASIGQGKTEAFF

J: TRBJ2-5
V: TRBV7-9
length: 13
CDR3: CASSPPSAETQYF

J: TRBJ2-7
V: TRBV6-1
length: 16
CDR3: CASRRDRREASYEQYF

J: TRBJ1-5
V: TRBV7-2
length: 12
CDR3: CASSLRDQPQHF

J: TRBJ2-3
V: TRBV29-1
length: 11
CDR3: CSVFRTDTQYF

J: TRBJ2-1
V: TRBV7-2
length: 17
CDR3: CASRRTGVVASYNEQFF

J: TRBJ1-4
V: TRBV25-1
length: 20
CDR3: CASSELGTGGEYATNEKLFF

J: TRBJ2-3
V: TRBV18
length: 14
CDR3: CASSPRVAADTQYF

J: TRBJ1-4
V: TRBV11-2
length: 14
CDR3: CASSPAREEEKLFF

J: TRBJ2-4
V: TRBV6-1
length: 15
CDR3: CASSRFGTVENIQYF

J: TRBJ2-5
V: TRBV4-3
length: 16
CDR3: CASSQVGTSDAETQYF

J: TRBJ2-2
V: TRBV7-2
length: 15
CDR3: CASSLGQQNTGELFF

J: TRBJ2-7
V: TRBV12-3/TRBV12-4
length: 16
CDR3: CASSTPLAGAGDEQYF

J: TRBJ1-4
V: TRBV9
length: 17
CDR3: CATLNNTDETTNEKLFF

J: TRBJ2-1
V: TRBV15
length: 17
CDR3: CATRRGRGLLADGEQFF

J: TRBJ2-1
V: TRBV27
length: 14
CDR3: CASSFLVAGGEQFF

J: TRBJ1-2
V: TRBV18
length: 15
CDR3: CASSELSTQNYGYTF

J: TRBJ2-1
V: TRBV6-2/TRBV6-3
length: 14
CDR3: CASSYSGRHHEQFF

J: TRBJ2-5
V: TRBV18
length: 15
CDR3: CASSPPGEIKETQYF

J: TRBJ2-1
V: TRBV29-1
length: 14
CDR3: CSVDTGPLYNEQFF

J: TRBJ2-3
V: TRBV14
length: 15
CDR3: CASSQELQAADTQYF

J: TRBJ2-1
V: TRBV24-1
length: 16
CDR3: CATSDFTGGAYNEQFF

J: TRBJ1-4
V: TRBV19
length: 15
CDR3: CASSRRGETNEKLFF

J: TRBJ2-3
V: TRBV7-9
length: 16
CDR3: CASSSRTRGSTDTQYF

J: TRBJ2-4
V: TRBV20-1
length: 15
CDR3: CSARVLAGARLIQYF

J: TRBJ2-3
V: TRBV29-1
length: 14
CDR3: CSVEDYPATDTQYF

J: TRBJ2-2
V: TRBV11-2
length: 14
CDR3: CASSPRINTGELFF

J: TRBJ2-5
V: TRBV14
length: 15
CDR3: CASSRGTGDEETQYF

J: TRBJ2-7
V: TRBV28
length: 14
CDR3: CASRGQGSVSEQYF

J: TRBJ2-7
V: TRBV29-1
length: 12
CDR3: CSVLRDSYEQYF

J: TRBJ1-6
V: TRBV3-1
length: 13
CDR3: CASSQRGSTPLHF

J: TRBJ1-6
V: TRBV12-3/TRBV12-4
length: 16
CDR3: CASSFDRGGSNSPLHF

J: TRBJ1-3
V: TRBV5-1
length: 12
CDR3: CASSRRGDTIYF

J: TRBJ2-7
V: TRBV3-1
length: 14
CDR3: CASSQQGPTREQYF

J: TRBJ2-2
V: TRBV20-1
length: 16
CDR3: CSAGRGTSGSIGELFF

J: TRBJ1-2
V: TRBV6-5
length: 15
CDR3: CASSYSGQGGYGYTF

J: TRBJ2-7
V: TRBV18
length: 16
CDR3: CASSPSARTSSYEQYF

J: TRBJ2-3
V: TRBV5-1
length: 15
CDR3: CASSFLAGGPDTQYF

J: TRBJ2-2
V: TRBV12-3/TRBV12-4
length: 18
CDR3: CASSPLTTGPANTGELFF

J: TRBJ2-5
V: TRBV7-9
length: 14
CDR3: CASSWGGFGETQYF

J: TRBJ2-3
V: TRBV10-3
length: 15
CDR3: CASNGGVSFTDTQYF